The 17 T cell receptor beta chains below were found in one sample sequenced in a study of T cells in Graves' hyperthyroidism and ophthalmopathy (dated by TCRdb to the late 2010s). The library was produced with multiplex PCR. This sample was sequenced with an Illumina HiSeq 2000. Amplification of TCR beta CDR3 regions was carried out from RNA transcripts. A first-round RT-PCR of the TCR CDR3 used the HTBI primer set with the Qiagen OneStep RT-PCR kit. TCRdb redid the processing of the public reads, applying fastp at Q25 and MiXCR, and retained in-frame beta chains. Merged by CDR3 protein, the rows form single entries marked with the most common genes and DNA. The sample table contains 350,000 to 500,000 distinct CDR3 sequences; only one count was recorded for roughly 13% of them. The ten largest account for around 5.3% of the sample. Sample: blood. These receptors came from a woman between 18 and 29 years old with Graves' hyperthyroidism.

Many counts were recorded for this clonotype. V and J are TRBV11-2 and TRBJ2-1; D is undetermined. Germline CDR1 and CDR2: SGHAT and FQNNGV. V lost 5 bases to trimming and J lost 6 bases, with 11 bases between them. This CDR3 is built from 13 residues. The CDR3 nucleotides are TGTGCCAGCAGCCTTTCCTCGGTCAATGAGCAGTTCTTC. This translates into CASSLSSVNEQFF. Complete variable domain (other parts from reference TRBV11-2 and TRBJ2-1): EAGVAQSPRYKIIEKRQSVAFWCNPISGHATLYWYQQILGQGPKLLIQFQNNGVVDDSQLPKDRFSAERLKGVDSTLKIQPAKLEDSAVYLCASSLSSVNEQFFGPGTRLTVL.

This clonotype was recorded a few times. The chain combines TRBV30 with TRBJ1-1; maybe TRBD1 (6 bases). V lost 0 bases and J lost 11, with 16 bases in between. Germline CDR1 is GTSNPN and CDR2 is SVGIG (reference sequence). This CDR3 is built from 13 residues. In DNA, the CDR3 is TGTGCCTGGAGTGTAGGGGGGGAGACTCCGGCTTTCTTT. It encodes CAWSVGGETPAFF.

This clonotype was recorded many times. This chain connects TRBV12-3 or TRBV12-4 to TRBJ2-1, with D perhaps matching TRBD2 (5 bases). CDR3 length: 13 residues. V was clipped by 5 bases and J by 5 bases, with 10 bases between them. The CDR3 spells CASSPQRNNEQFF. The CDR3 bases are TGTGCCAGCAGTCCTCAGCGGAACAATGAGCAGTTCTTC.

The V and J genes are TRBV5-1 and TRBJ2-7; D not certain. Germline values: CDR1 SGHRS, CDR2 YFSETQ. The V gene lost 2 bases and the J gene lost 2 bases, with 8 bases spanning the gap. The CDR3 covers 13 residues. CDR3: CASSLSITYEQYF. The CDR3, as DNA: TGCGCCAGCAGCTTATCGATTACCTACGAGCAGTACTTC.

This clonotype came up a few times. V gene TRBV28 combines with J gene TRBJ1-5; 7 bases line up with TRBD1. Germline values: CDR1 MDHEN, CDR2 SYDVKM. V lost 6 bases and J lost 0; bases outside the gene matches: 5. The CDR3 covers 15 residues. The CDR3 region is CASRPRGSSNQPQHF. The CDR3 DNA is TGTGCCAGCAGACCCAGGGGGAGTAGCAATCAGCCCCAGCATTTT.

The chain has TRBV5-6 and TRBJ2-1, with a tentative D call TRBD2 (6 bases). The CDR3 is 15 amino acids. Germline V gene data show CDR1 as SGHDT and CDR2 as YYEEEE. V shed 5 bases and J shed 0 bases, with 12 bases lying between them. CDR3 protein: CASSFASDSYNEQFF. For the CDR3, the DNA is TGTGCCAGCAGTTTTGCTAGCGACTCCTACAATGAGCAGTTCTTC.

In nucleotides, the CDR3 is TGCAGCGTTGCCGTGGCAGGGGAGTCCAAAAACATTCAGTACTTC. Translating it yields CSVAVAGESKNIQYF. The chain carries TRBV29-1 and TRBJ2-4; D might be TRBD1 (6 bases). CDR1 and CDR2 from the germline V gene are SQVTM and ANQGSEA. CDR3 length: 15 amino acids. V lost 4 bases and J lost 2, with 15 bases in between.

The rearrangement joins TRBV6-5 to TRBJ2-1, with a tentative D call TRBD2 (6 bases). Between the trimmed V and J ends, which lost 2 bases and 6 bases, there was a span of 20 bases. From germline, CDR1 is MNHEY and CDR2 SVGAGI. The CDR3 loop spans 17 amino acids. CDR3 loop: CASSYQGAGGRSNEQFF. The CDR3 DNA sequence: TGTGCCAGCAGTTACCAGGGAGCGGGTGGCCGAAGCAATGAGCAGTTCTTC.

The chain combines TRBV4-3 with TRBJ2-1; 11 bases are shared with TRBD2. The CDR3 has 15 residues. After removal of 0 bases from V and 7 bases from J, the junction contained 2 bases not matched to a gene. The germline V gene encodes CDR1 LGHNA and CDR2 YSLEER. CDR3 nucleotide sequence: TGCGCCAGCAGCCAAGAAATAGCGGGGGGGAATGAGCAGTTCTTC. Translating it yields CASSQEIAGGNEQFF.

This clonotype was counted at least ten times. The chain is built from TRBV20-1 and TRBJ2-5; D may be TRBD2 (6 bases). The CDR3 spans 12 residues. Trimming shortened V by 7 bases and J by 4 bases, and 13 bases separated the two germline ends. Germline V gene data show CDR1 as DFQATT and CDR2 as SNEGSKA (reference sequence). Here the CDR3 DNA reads TGCAGTGGGAGGGGCCGTGGAGAGACCCAGTACTTC. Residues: CSGRGRGETQYF.

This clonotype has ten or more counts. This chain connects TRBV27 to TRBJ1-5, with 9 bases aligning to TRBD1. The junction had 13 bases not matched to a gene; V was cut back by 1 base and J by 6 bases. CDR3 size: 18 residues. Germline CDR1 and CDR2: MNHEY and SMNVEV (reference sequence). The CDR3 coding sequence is TGTGCCAGCAGTTTATTTTTCGGGACAGGGAGGGTTGCTCAGCCCCAGCATTTT. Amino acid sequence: CASSLFFGTGRVAQPQHF.

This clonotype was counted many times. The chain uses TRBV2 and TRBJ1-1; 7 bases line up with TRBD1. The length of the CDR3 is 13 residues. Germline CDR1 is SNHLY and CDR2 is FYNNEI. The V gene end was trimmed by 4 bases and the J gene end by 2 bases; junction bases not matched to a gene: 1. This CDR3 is CASSGQGNTEAFF. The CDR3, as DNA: TGTGCCAGCAGTGGACAGGGCAACACTGAAGCTTTCTTT.

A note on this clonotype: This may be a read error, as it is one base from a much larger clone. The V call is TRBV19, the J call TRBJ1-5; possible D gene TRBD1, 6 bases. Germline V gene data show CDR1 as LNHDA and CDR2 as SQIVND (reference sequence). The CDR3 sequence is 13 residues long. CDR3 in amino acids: CASSEGDNQPRHF. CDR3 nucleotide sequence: TGTGCCAGTAGTGAGGGGGACAATCAGCCCCGGCATTTT.

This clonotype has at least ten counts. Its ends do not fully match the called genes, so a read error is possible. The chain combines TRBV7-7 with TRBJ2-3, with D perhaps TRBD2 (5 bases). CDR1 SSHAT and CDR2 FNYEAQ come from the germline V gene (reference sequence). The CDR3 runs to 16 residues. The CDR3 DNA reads TGTGCTAGCAGCTTAAACTGCCGGGATTGCACAGATACGCAGTATTTT. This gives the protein CASSLNCRDCTDTQYF.

CDR3 sequence (DNA): TGTGCCAGCAGCCAAGAGGTAGCGGGAGTCATCGGGGAGCTGTTTTTT. The encoded protein is CASSQEVAGVIGELFF. The chain uses TRBV4-2 and TRBJ2-2; TRBD2 matches at 9 bases. The junction had 6 bases not matched to a gene; V was cut back by 0 bases and J by 7 bases. The CDR3 runs to 16 residues. Per the germline V gene, CDR1 is LGHNA and CDR2 is YNFKEQ.

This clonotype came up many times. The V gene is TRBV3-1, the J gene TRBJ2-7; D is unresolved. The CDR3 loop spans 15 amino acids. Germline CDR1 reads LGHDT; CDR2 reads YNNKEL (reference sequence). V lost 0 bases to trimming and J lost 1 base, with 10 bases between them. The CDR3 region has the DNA TGTGCCAGCAGCCAAGATCCTGCCACTTCCTACGAGCAGTACTTC. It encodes CASSQDPATSYEQYF.

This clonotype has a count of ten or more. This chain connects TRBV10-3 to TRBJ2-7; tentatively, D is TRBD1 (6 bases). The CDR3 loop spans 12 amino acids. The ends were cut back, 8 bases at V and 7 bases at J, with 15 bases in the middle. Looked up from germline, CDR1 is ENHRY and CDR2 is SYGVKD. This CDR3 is CAIGDTLGEQYF. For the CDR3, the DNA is TGTGCCATCGGGGACACTCTTGGAGAGCAGTACTTC.